Presented here are 2 T cell receptor beta chains from one specimen sequenced in a study of cytomegalovirus exposure and HLA in healthy donors (dated by TCRdb to about 2017). Library creation used the immunoSEQ multiplex PCR assay. A mixture of 60 forward primers for TCR Vbeta segments and 13 reverse primers for TCR Jbeta segments was used in the multiplex PCR. Held by TCRdb, this immuneACCESS table contains in-frame sequences only and omits some clones. Under half of the omission traces to an unresolved V gene where checked; the cause of the rest is unknown. The sample data list about 140,000 clones, and approximately 85% of these were observed just once. Roughly 0.5% of the sample rests with the top ten. The sequenced sample consisted of PBMCs. Every receptor here comes from a woman in her thirties or forties in good health and CMV-seronegative.

CDR3 amino acids: CASRFSPGELFF. The CDR3 DNA follows: TGTGCCAGCAGATTTAGCCCCGGGGAGCTGTTTTTT. This sequence joins TRBV7-9 and TRBJ2-2; D gene ambiguous. Between the trimmed V and J ends, which lost 6 bases and 6 bases, there was a span of 8 bases. The CDR3 covers 12 residues. CDR1 is SEHNR and CDR2 is FQNEAQ in the germline V gene (reference sequence).

The rearrangement uses TRBV5-1 and TRBJ2-2; a possible D gene is TRBD2 (5 bases). Germline V gene lookup returns CDR1 SGHRS and CDR2 YFSETQ. V was trimmed by 5 bases and J by 1 base, leaving 12 bases between them. The length of the CDR3 is 15 residues. CDR3 nucleotides: TGCGCCAGCAGGTCGGCTGGAGGGAACACCGGGGAGCTGTTTTTT. Its protein product is CASRSAGGNTGELFF. Complete variable domain (other parts from reference TRBV5-1 and TRBJ2-2): KAGVTQTPRYLIKTRGQQVTLSCSPISGHRSVSWYQQTPGQGLQFLFEYFSETQRNKGNFPGRFSGRQFSNSRSEMNVSTLELGDSALYLCASRSAGGNTGELFFGEGSRLTVL.